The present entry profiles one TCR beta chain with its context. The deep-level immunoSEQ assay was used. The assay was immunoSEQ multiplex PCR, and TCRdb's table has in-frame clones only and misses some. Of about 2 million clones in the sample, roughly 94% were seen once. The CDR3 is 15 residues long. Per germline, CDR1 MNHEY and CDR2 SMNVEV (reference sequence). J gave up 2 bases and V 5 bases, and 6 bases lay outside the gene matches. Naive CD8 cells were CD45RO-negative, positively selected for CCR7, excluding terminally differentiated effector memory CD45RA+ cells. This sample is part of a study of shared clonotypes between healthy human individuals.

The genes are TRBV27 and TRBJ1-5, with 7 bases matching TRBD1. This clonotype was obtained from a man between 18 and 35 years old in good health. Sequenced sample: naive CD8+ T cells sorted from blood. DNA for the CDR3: TGTGCCAGCAGTCCCGGGACAGTCGGCAATCAGCCCCAGCATTTT. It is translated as CASSPGTVGNQPQHF.